Listed below are T cell receptor beta chains from one sample, sequenced in a study of cytomegalovirus exposure and HLA in healthy donors. Here immunoSEQ multiplex PCR was the method, and the copy in TCRdb shows in-frame clones only, minus some. Among about 98,000 clones listed, approximately 80% were seen once. Sequencing input: PBMCs. The source is a man between 60 and 75 years old in good health and CMV-seropositive. The CDR3 runs from the conserved cysteine through the conserved F or W. The D gene is left open where the match is weak. Some rows mark clone size as missing; the rest say once, few, many or name a class of expanded clone.

CDR3aa: CASSQGASGTYTGELFF; CDR3nt: TGTGCCAGCAGCCAGGGGGCTAGCGGGACATACACCGGGGAGCTGTTTTTT; abundance: NA; d_gene: TRBD2; j_gene: TRBJ2-2; v_gene: TRBV4-2
CDR3aa: CASSYRLAGQETQYF; CDR3nt: TGTGCCAGCAGCTACAGACTAGCGGGACAAGAGACCCAGTACTTC; abundance: NA; d_gene: TRBD2; j_gene: TRBJ2-5; v_gene: TRBV7-9
CDR3aa: CAWSGIGDLYEQYF; CDR3nt: TGTGCCTGGAGTGGTATAGGGGATCTATACGAGCAGTACTTC; abundance: NA; d_gene: NA; j_gene: TRBJ2-7; v_gene: TRBV30
CDR3aa: CASSFVLGQGGTGELFF; CDR3nt: TGTGCCAGCAGCTTTGTCTTAGGACAGGGGGGCACCGGGGAGCTGTTTTTT; abundance: once; d_gene: TRBD1; j_gene: TRBJ2-2; v_gene: TRBV13
CDR3aa: CAWSAGGGGQPQHF; CDR3nt: TGTGCCTGGAGTGCAGGGGGCGGGGGTCAGCCCCAGCATTTT; abundance: NA; d_gene: TRBD1; j_gene: TRBJ1-5; v_gene: TRBV30
CDR3aa: CASSPRGGASDEQYF; CDR3nt: TGTGCCAGCTCACCACGCGGGGGGGCATCTGACGAGCAGTACTTC; abundance: NA; d_gene: TRBD2; j_gene: TRBJ2-7; v_gene: TRBV18
CDR3aa: CASSLGGTGGYEQYF; CDR3nt: TGCGCCAGCAGCTTGGGCGGGACAGGGGGTTACGAGCAGTACTTC; abundance: NA; d_gene: TRBD1; j_gene: TRBJ2-7; v_gene: TRBV5-1
CDR3aa: CASSYRRGTSTDTQYF; CDR3nt: TGTGCCAGCAGTTACCGGCGGGGGACTAGCACAGATACGCAGTATTTT; abundance: NA; d_gene: TRBD2; j_gene: TRBJ2-3; v_gene: TRBV6-5
CDR3aa: CASTSKGGGYGYTF; CDR3nt: TGTGCCAGTACCTCAAAGGGCGGAGGTTATGGCTACACCTTC; abundance: once; d_gene: NA; j_gene: TRBJ1-2; v_gene: TRBV19
CDR3aa: CASRGTGRIPEQYF; CDR3nt: TGTGCCAGCAGGGGGACAGGACGTATACCCGAGCAGTACTTC; abundance: NA; d_gene: TRBD1; j_gene: TRBJ2-7; v_gene: TRBV6-1
CDR3aa: CASSSDTGSGNTIYF; CDR3nt: TGTGCCAGCAGCTCCGACACCGGCTCTGGAAACACCATATATTTT; abundance: NA; d_gene: NA; j_gene: TRBJ1-3; v_gene: TRBV6-5
CDR3aa: CASSLRGWDRYNEQFF; CDR3nt: TGTGCCAGCAGCCTTAGGGGGTGGGACAGGTACAATGAGCAGTTCTTC; abundance: NA; d_gene: TRBD1; j_gene: TRBJ2-1; v_gene: TRBV11-2
CDR3aa: CASSLDGQGKYEQYF; CDR3nt: TGTGCCAGCAGCTTGGATGGACAGGGGAAATACGAGCAGTACTTC; abundance: few; d_gene: TRBD1; j_gene: TRBJ2-7; v_gene: TRBV5-4
CDR3aa: CASSRHLTGAGYEQYF; CDR3nt: TGTGCCAGTAGTCGACACCTGACAGGGGCAGGCTACGAGCAGTACTTC; abundance: once; d_gene: TRBD1; j_gene: TRBJ2-7; v_gene: TRBV19
CDR3aa: CASATERDEQFF; CDR3nt: TGTGCCAGTGCGACTGAGAGGGATGAGCAGTTCTTC; abundance: NA; d_gene: NA; j_gene: TRBJ2-1; v_gene: TRBV5-5
CDR3aa: CASSFLGAGANTGELFF; CDR3nt: TGTGCCAGCAGCTTCTTAGGAGCGGGGGCGAACACCGGGGAGCTGTTTTTT; abundance: NA; d_gene: TRBD2; j_gene: TRBJ2-2; v_gene: TRBV7-8
CDR3aa: CASSAPTRYNEQFF; CDR3nt: TGTGCCAGCAGCGCCCCGACGAGGTACAATGAGCAGTTCTTC; abundance: NA; d_gene: NA; j_gene: TRBJ2-1; v_gene: TRBV14
CDR3aa: CASRLTGDSEKLFF; CDR3nt: TGCGCCAGCAGGCTGACAGGGGATAGTGAAAAACTGTTTTTT; abundance: NA; d_gene: TRBD1; j_gene: TRBJ1-4; v_gene: TRBV5-1
CDR3aa: CASSAVPYEQYF; CDR3nt: TGTGCCAGCAGCGCCGTACCCTACGAGCAGTACTTC; abundance: NA; d_gene: NA; j_gene: TRBJ2-7; v_gene: TRBV5-6
CDR3aa: CASSPPLSGGAEEQYF; CDR3nt: TGTGCCAGCTCACCACCGTTGAGCGGGGGGGCCGAAGAGCAGTACTTC; abundance: NA; d_gene: TRBD2; j_gene: TRBJ2-7; v_gene: TRBV18
CDR3aa: CASSTTGYSEKLFF; CDR3nt: TGTGCCAGTAGTACAACAGGATACAGTGAAAAACTGTTTTTT; abundance: NA; d_gene: NA; j_gene: TRBJ1-4; v_gene: TRBV19
CDR3aa: CASSMAAQSQPDTQYF; CDR3nt: TGTGCCAGTAGTATGGCGGCTCAATCTCAGCCAGATACGCAGTATTTT; abundance: NA; d_gene: NA; j_gene: TRBJ2-3; v_gene: TRBV19
CDR3aa: CASSATLANTGELFF; CDR3nt: TGTGCCAGCAGTGCCACCCTAGCGAACACCGGGGAGCTGTTTTTT; abundance: once; d_gene: NA; j_gene: TRBJ2-2; v_gene: TRBV6-5
CDR3aa: CASSEGGNTEAFF; CDR3nt: TGTGCCAGCAGTGAAGGCGGGAACACTGAAGCTTTCTTT; abundance: NA; d_gene: NA; j_gene: TRBJ1-1; v_gene: TRBV25-1
CDR3aa: CASSVVAGDTGELFF; CDR3nt: TGTGCCAGCAGCGTAGTAGCGGGGGACACCGGGGAGCTGTTTTTT; abundance: NA; d_gene: TRBD2; j_gene: TRBJ2-2; v_gene: TRBV9
CDR3aa: CASSVPSGGPFNEQFF; CDR3nt: TGTGCCAGCAGTGTCCCTAGCGGGGGACCTTTCAATGAGCAGTTCTTC; abundance: NA; d_gene: TRBD2; j_gene: TRBJ2-1; v_gene: TRBV25-1
CDR3aa: CASSFTGGLSYEQYF; CDR3nt: TGTGCCAGCAGCTTCACGGGGGGATTGAGCTACGAGCAGTACTTC; abundance: NA; d_gene: TRBD2; j_gene: TRBJ2-7; v_gene: TRBV7-2
CDR3aa: CASSPTGTGELFF; CDR3nt: TGTGCCAGCAGTCCGACGGGTACCGGGGAGCTGTTTTTT; abundance: once; d_gene: NA; j_gene: TRBJ2-2; v_gene: TRBV27
CDR3aa: CASLTGYEQYF; CDR3nt: TGTGCCAGCCTCACAGGCTACGAGCAGTACTTC; abundance: NA; d_gene: NA; j_gene: TRBJ2-7; v_gene: TRBV2
CDR3aa: CASSIDPGRSADTQYF; CDR3nt: TGTGCCAGTAGTATAGATCCGGGGAGATCAGCTGATACGCAGTATTTT; abundance: NA; d_gene: NA; j_gene: TRBJ2-3; v_gene: TRBV19
CDR3aa: CASSTTSGLPYNEQFF; CDR3nt: TGTGCCAGTAGTACCACTAGCGGACTACCATACAATGAGCAGTTCTTC; abundance: NA; d_gene: TRBD2; j_gene: TRBJ2-1; v_gene: TRBV19
CDR3aa: CASSPTVQVSSYNSPLHF; CDR3nt: TGTGCCAGCAGCCCCACGGTTCAGGTTAGCTCCTATAATTCACCCCTCCACTTT; abundance: NA; d_gene: NA; j_gene: TRBJ1-6; v_gene: TRBV14
CDR3aa: CASSLDIQGRWNGYTF; CDR3nt: TGTGCCAGCAGCTTAGATATACAGGGAAGGTGGAATGGCTACACCTTC; abundance: once; d_gene: NA; j_gene: TRBJ1-2; v_gene: TRBV13